This TCR beta chain came from a study of shared clonotypes between healthy human individuals. Looking at the study overall: Each donor contributed plates that comprised three CD4 naive, three CD4 memory, two CD8 naive and one CD8 memory.

Study findings and constraints: Estimated clonotype richness was generally higher in naive than memory subsets. Non-shared clonotypes displayed generation probabilities falling below those of clonotypes present in all four donors. Expectations were that clonotype sharing among donors would be affected by sequencing depth.

Sequencing used immunoSEQ multiplex PCR; TCRdb keeps in-frame clones, though not all of them. This sample carries more than 1.2 million clones, just under 99% of them seen once, and the ten largest clones take over 0.3%. Turning to this clone: Antigen specificity is unknown.

The source material was naive CD4+ T cells sorted from blood. Subset meaning: CD45RA+ positively selected. The TCR sequence derives from a young man in good health.

In DNA, the CDR3 is TGTGCCAGCTCACCATGGCTAGCGGGAGGAAGGGGCACAGATACGCAGTATTTT. This translates into CASSPWLAGGRGTDTQYF. The chain employs TRBV18 and TRBJ2-3, with 11 positions matching TRBD2. V trimming: 2 bases; J trimming: 1 base; junction bases outside the gene matches: 8. This CDR3 has 18 residues. CDR1 and CDR2 (germline): KGHSH, LQKENI. Based on the CDR3 plus reference TRBV18 and TRBJ2-3, the full variable domain is NAGVMQNPRHLVRRRGQEARLRCSPMKGHSHVYWYRQLPEEGLKFMVYLQKENIIDESGMPKERFSAEFPKEGPSILRIQQVVRGDSAAYFCASSPWLAGGRGTDTQYFGPGTRLTVL.